The 11 T cell receptor beta chains given below trace back to one sample, sequenced in a study of graft-versus-host responses after intestinal transplantation. Their specific antigens are unknown. Assay used: immunoSEQ multiplex PCR; TCRdb lists only in-frame clones, some missing. The sample contains around 100,000 clones, about 90% of which appear only once. Here the sequenced sample was unstimulated CD4+ T cells sorted from spleen or lymph node cells, taken before transplant. Every receptor here comes from a human donor who was the organ donor for an intestinal transplant.

This chain joins TRBV30 and TRBJ2-7, with D perhaps TRBD2 (6 bases). The CDR3 has 11 amino acids. Trimming stripped 4 bases from V and 9 bases from J, with 13 bases between. From germline, CDR1 is GTSNPN and CDR2 SVGIG (reference sequence). The CDR3 sequence is CAWIGGAGQYF. The DNA for the CDR3 is TGTGCCTGGATCGGTGGAGCGGGGCAGTACTTC. Looking up the rest from reference TRBV30 and TRBJ2-7 gives the full variable domain: SQTIHQWPATLVQPVGSPLSLECTVEGTSNPNLYWYRQAAGRGLQLLFYSVGIGQISSEVPQNLSASRPQDRQFILSSKKLLLSDSGFYLCAWIGGAGQYFGPGTRLTVT.

The chain uses TRBV30 and TRBJ1-1; no reliable D call. CDR3 length: 14 residues. Germline CDR1 and CDR2: GTSNPN and SVGIG (reference sequence). With 5 bases removed from V and 1 base from J, the gap between germline ends came to 14 bases. The chain's CDR3 is CAWGDWQTNTEAFF. Written as DNA, the CDR3 is TGTGCCTGGGGGGATTGGCAGACGAACACTGAAGCTTTCTTT.

CDR3 residues: CASSGLVSEQFF. The CDR3 DNA follows: TGTGCCAGCAGTGGACTAGTGAGTGAGCAGTTCTTC. The chain combines TRBV2 with TRBJ2-1, with a weak D call TRBD2 (6 bases). CDR1 and CDR2 from the germline V gene are SNHLY and FYNNEI. Trimming took 4 bases from V and 9 from J, leaving 10 bases between them. The CDR3 has 12 residues.

The V call is TRBV2, the J call TRBJ2-3; D is possibly TRBD2 (6 bases). V dropped 8 bases and J dropped 2 bases, with 23 bases sitting between them. CDR3 length equals 17 residues. The V gene's germline CDR1 is SNHLY and CDR2 FYNNEI. CDR3 residues: CASGGRMTIWLTDTQYF. The CDR3 nucleotides read TGTGCCAGCGGAGGGCGGATGACGATCTGGCTCACAGATACGCAGTATTTT.

The CDR3 is CATSREGADRVLGYGYTF. The CDR3, as DNA: TGTGCCACCAGCAGAGAGGGGGCGGACAGGGTATTAGGGTATGGCTACACCTTC. The J gene is TRBJ1-2, the V gene TRBV15; the match to TRBD1 covers 8 bases. V lost 0 bases, J lost 5 bases, and 14 bases stayed unmatched. Germline values: CDR1 LNHNV, CDR2 YYDKDF (reference sequence). This CDR3 is built from 18 residues. Full variable domain (outside the CDR3, taken from reference TRBV15 and TRBJ1-2): DAMVIQNPRYQVTQFGKPVTLSCSQTLNHNVMYWYQQKSSQAPKLLFHYYDKDFNNEADTPDNFQSRRPNTSFCFLDIRSPGLGDTAMYLCATSREGADRVLGYGYTFGSGTRLTVV.

V gene TRBV21-1 combines with J gene TRBJ1-1; the table's D call TRBD1 went unverified against the DNA. TRBV21-1 is given as a pseudogene. The CDR3 has 12 amino acids. The CDR3 loop reads CASTGQGAGAFF. CDR3 in DNA: TGTGCCAGCACCGGACAGGGGGCTGGAGCTTTCTTT.

The gene calls are TRBV4-1 and TRBJ1-5; 7 nucleotides align to TRBD1. The CDR3 runs to 17 residues. CDR1 is MGHRA and CDR2 is YSYEKL in the germline V gene. V was pared by 0 bases and J by 1 base, with 6 bases of the junction left unmatched. The chain's CDR3 is CASSQDQRGQSNQPQHF. The CDR3 DNA follows: TGCGCCAGCAGCCAAGATCAGAGGGGGCAGAGCAATCAGCCCCAGCATTTT.

The chain uses TRBV6-6 and TRBJ2-4; 8 bases fit TRBD1. Germline CDR1 and CDR2: MNHNY and SVGAGI (reference sequence). This CDR3 region has 13 residues. Losses at the gene ends were 10 bases for V and 3 bases for J; bases not matched to a gene: 5. The CDR3 sequence is CATVDRVKNIQYF. The CDR3 DNA sequence: TGTGCCACCGTGGACAGGGTCAAAAACATTCAGTACTTC.

Turning to this clone: The sample contains more than one DNA sequence encoding this CDR3. This rearrangement joins TRBV14 to TRBJ1-5; D unresolved. The V end was cut by 1 base, the J end by 4 bases, with 5 bases between. Germline lookup yields CDR1 SGHDN and CDR2 FVKESK. The CDR3 totals 13 residues. In DNA form, the CDR3 reads TGTGCCAGCAGCCAAGCTGGGAATCAGCCCCAGCATTTT. It encodes CASSQAGNQPQHF.

For this clone: The same CDR3 arises from other DNA sequences in this sample as well. V and J are TRBV11-2 and TRBJ2-1; D uncertain. Germline V CDR1 and CDR2: SGHAT, FQNNGV. V lost 5 bases and J lost 2, with 10 bases in between. This CDR3 has 14 residues. The CDR3 loop is CASSPGRAYNEQFF. The CDR3 DNA is TGTGCCAGCAGCCCCGGACGGGCCTACAATGAGCAGTTCTTC.

The J gene is TRBJ2-4, the V gene TRBV18; D is perhaps TRBD2 (5 bases). CDR1 and CDR2 from the germline V gene are KGHSH and LQKENI. This CDR3 comprises 16 residues. Trimming took 3 bases from V and 0 from J, leaving 12 bases between them. Here the CDR3 reads CASSPTGGLAKNIQYF. DNA for the CDR3: TGTGCCAGCTCACCCACTGGAGGACTAGCCAAAAACATTCAGTACTTC.